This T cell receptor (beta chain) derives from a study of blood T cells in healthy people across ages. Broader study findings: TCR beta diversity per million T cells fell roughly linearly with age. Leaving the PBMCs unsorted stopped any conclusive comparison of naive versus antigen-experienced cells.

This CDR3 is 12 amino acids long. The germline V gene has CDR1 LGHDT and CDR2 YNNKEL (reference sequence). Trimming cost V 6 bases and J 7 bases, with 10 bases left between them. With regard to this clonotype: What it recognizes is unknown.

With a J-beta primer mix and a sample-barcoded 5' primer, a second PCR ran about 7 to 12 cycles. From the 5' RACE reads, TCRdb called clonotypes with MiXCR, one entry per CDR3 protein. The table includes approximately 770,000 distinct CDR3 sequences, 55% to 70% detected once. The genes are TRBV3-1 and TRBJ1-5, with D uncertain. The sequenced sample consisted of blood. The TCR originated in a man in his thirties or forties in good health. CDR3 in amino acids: CASSISEQPQHF. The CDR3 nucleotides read TGTGCCAGCAGTATTAGCGAGCAGCCCCAGCATTTT.